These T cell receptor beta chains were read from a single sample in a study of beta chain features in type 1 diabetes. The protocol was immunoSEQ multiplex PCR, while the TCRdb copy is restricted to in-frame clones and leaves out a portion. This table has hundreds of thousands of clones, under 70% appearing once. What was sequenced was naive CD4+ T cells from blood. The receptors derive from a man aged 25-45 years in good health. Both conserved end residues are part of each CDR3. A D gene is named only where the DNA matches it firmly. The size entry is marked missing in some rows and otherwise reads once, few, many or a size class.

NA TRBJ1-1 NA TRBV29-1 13 TGCAGCGTTGGGGTAAGGGTAGACACTGAAGCTTTCTTT CSVGVRVDTEAFF
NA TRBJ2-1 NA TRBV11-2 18 TGTGCCAGCAGCACCAGAAGGGGCGGACAGAGGTCCTACAATGAGCAGTTCTTC CASSTRRGGQRSYNEQFF
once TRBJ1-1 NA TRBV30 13 TGTGCCTGGACGGGGGGTGCGAACACTGAAGCTTTCTTT CAWTGGANTEAFF
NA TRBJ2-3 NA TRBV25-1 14 TGTGCCAGCAGTGAAGTTGGCAGCACAGATACGCAGTATTTT CASSEVGSTDTQYF
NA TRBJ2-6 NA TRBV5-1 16 TGCGCCAGCAGCTCTCGACTCCCCTCTGGGGCCAACGTCCTGACTTTC CASSSRLPSGANVLTF
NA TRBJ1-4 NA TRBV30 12 TGTGCCTGGAGGTACACTAATGAAAAACTGTTTTTT CAWRYTNEKLFF
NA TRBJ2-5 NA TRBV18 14 TGTGCCAGCTCACCACCCCCCACAGGGGAGACCCAGTACTTC CASSPPPTGETQYF
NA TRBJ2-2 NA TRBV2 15 TGTGCCAGCAGTGAGCGGACGGCGTACACCGGGGAGCTGTTTTTT CASSERTAYTGELFF
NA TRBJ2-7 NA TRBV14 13 TGTGCCAGCAGCCAGGGGGTGTTCTACGAGCAGTACTTC CASSQGVFYEQYF
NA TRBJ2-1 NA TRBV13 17 TGTGCCAGCAGCTTAAGATGGGGCGGCCCCGGTGTGAATGAGCAGTTCTTC CASSLRWGGPGVNEQFF
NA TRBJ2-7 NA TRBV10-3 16 TGTGCCATCAGTGACCCGGGCTCCGTCGATAGGAACGAGCAGTACTTC CAISDPGSVDRNEQYF
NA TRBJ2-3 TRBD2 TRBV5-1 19 TGCGCCAGCAGCTGGACCGGGACTAGCGGGGTTGCTAGCACAGATACGCAGTATTTT CASSWTGTSGVASTDTQYF
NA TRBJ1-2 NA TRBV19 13 TGTGCCAGTAGGCGCAGTTCTAACTATGGCTACACCTTC CASRRSSNYGYTF
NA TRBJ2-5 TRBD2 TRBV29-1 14 TGCAGCGTTGTCGGCGGGAGCTCTGTGGGGGCCCAGTACTTC CSVVGGSSVGAQYF
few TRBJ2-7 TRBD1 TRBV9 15 TGTGCCAGCAGCGGCGACCGGGACAGGCCTAACGAGCAGTACTTC CASSGDRDRPNEQYF
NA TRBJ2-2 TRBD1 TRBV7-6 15 TGTGCCAGCAGAAGACAGGGGGCGCACACCGGGGAGCTGTTTTTT CASRRQGAHTGELFF
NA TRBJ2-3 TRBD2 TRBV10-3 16 TGTGCCATCAATGTAGGGCGGGGGACCGCCCCAGATACGCAGTATTTT CAINVGRGTAPDTQYF
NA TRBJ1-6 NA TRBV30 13 TGTGCCTGGAGTGAACGGGATAATTCACCCCTCCACTTT CAWSERDNSPLHF
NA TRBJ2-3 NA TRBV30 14 TGTGCCTGGAGTGCAGGGGTCATCACAGATACGCAGTATTTT CAWSAGVITDTQYF
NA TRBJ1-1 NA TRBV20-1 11 TGCAGTGCTCTGGGGAACACTGAAGCTTTCTTT CSALGNTEAFF
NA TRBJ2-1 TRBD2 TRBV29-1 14 TGCAGCGTTGCGACTAGCGGCTCCTACAATGAGCAGTTCTTC CSVATSGSYNEQFF
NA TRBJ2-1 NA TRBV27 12 TGTGCCAGCAGTATGGGGGTCGGTGAGCAGTTCTTC CASSMGVGEQFF
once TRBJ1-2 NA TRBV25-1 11 TGTGCCAGCAGTGGTATGGGTGGCTACACCTTC CASSGMGGYTF
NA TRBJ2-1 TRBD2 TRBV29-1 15 TGCAGCGTTCGAAAGCGGGAGTTTACCTACAATGAGCAGTTCTTC CSVRKREFTYNEQFF
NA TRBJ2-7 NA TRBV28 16 TGTGCCAGCAGTTCCCCTGGGGGACAATTCTCCTACGAGCAGTACTTC CASSSPGGQFSYEQYF
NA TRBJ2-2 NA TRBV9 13 TGTGCCAGCAGCGTTTCCAACACCGGGGAGCTGTTTTTT CASSVSNTGELFF
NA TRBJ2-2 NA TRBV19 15 TGTGCCAGTAGTTCCTGGGGACGGGACACCGGGGAGCTGTTTTTT CASSSWGRDTGELFF
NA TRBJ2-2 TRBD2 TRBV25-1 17 TGTGCCAGCAGTGTGACTAGCGGGAGCTTCTTCACCGGGGAGCTGTTTTTT CASSVTSGSFFTGELFF
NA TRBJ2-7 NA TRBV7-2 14 TGTGCCAGCACACGACAGGAAGGTCTATACGAGCAGTACTTC CASTRQEGLYEQYF
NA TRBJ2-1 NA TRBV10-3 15 TGTGCCATCAGTGAGTCGGTAGGGTACTATAATGAGCAGTTCTTC CAISESVGYYNEQFF
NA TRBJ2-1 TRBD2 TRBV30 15 TGTGCCTGGAGTGCCCATAGCGGGAGTGGCCATGAGCAGTTCTTC CAWSAHSGSGHEQFF
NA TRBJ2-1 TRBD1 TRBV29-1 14 TGCAGCGTTGTGAGGGGGCTATCAGGGAATGAGCAGTTCTTC CSVVRGLSGNEQFF
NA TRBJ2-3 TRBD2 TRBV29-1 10 TGCAGCGCCCGGGACTACACGCAGTATTTT CSARDYTQYF
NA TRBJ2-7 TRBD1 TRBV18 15 TGTGCCAGCTCACCGGCTGGACAGGGGAGCTACGAGCAGTACTTC CASSPAGQGSYEQYF
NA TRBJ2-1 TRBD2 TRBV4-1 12 TGCGCCAGCACCCGAGGCGGGACTAGTTTGTTCTTC CASTRGGTSLFF
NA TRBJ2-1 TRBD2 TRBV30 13 TGTGCCTGGTATCCTCTAGCGGGCAATGAGCAGTTCTTC CAWYPLAGNEQFF
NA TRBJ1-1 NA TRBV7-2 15 TGTGCCAGCAGCTTAGAGGACAGACCGAACACTGAAGCTTTCTTT CASSLEDRPNTEAFF
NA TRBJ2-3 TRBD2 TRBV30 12 TGTGCCTGGAGCCTAGCGGTAGATACGCAGTATTTT CAWSLAVDTQYF
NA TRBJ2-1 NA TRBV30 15 TGTGCCTTCGTTTGGGCCAGGGATCATCGCAATGAGCAGTTCTTC CAFVWARDHRNEQFF
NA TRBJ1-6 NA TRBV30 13 TGTGCCTGGAGTGTGGACGGCAATTCACCCCTCCACTTT CAWSVDGNSPLHF
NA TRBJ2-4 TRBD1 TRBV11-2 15 TGTGCCAGCAGGGGGACAGGGCTAGCCAAAAACATTCAGTACTTC CASRGTGLAKNIQYF
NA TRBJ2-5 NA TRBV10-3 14 TGTGCCATCAGTGAGAAGGGGATTCAAGAGACCCAGTACTTC CAISEKGIQETQYF
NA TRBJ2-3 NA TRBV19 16 TGTGCCAGTAGTATTAGGCGACAGCCTAGCACAGATACGCAGTATTTT CASSIRRQPSTDTQYF
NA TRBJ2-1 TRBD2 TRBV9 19 TGTGCCAGCAGCACCCCGGGACTAGCGGGAGGGCAGAGGTACAATGAGCAGTTCTTC CASSTPGLAGGQRYNEQFF